The 27 T cell receptor beta chains below were found in one sample sequenced in a study of blood T cell repertoires in COVID-19. TCRdb's copy holds only in-frame clones and misses some; the assay was immunoSEQ multiplex PCR. This table holds 150,000 to 200,000 clones, roughly 89% found once. The sample consisted of peripheral blood. Receptors originate from an older woman who had recovered from COVID-19.

The CDR3 is CASSLGGGELFF. The CDR3 DNA reads TGTGCCAGCAGTTTGGGAGGCGGGGAGCTGTTTTTT. The gene calls are TRBV6-2 or TRBV6-3 and TRBJ2-2; tentatively, D is TRBD2 (6 bases). Trimming shortened V by 4 bases and J by 7 bases, and 7 bases separated the two germline ends. The CDR3 extends over 12 amino acids. Germline CDR1 reads MNHEY; CDR2 reads SVGEGT.

This clone was seen a few times. The chain joins TRBV19 to TRBJ2-7; D perhaps matches TRBD2 (5 bases). Germline V lookup: CDR1 LNHDA, CDR2 SQIVND (reference sequence). V lost 8 bases and J 4 bases, leaving 18 bases between the germline ends. CDR3 length equals 14 residues. The CDR3 bases are TGTGCCAGTGCCGGAAGTGCGGGTAATTACGAGCAGTACTTC. Translating it yields CASAGSAGNYEQYF.

Of note for this clone: The same CDR3 arises from other DNA sequences in this sample as well. This chain joins TRBV5-1 and TRBJ2-1, with TRBD1 matching 7 bases. Trimming removed 3 bases from V and 1 base from J; junction bases left unmatched: 1. The V gene's germline CDR1 is SGHRS and CDR2 YFSETQ. This CDR3 has 14 residues. The CDR3 DNA is TGCGCCAGCAGCTCAGGGGGTTCCTACAATGAGCAGTTCTTC. This sequence encodes CASSSGGSYNEQFF.

This chain joins TRBV28 and TRBJ2-7; TRBD2 agrees at 7 bases. The CDR3 contains 14 residues. V gave up 6 bases and J gave up 2 bases; unmatched junction bases: 7. Germline CDR1 reads MDHEN; CDR2 reads SYDVKM. The CDR3 loop is CASSEPGGAYEQYF. The CDR3 DNA follows: TGTGCCAGCAGCGAACCTGGGGGGGCCTACGAGCAGTACTTC.

This clone was counted once. This chain joins TRBV6-5 and TRBJ1-5, with D unresolved. V was trimmed by 8 bases and J by 7 bases, leaving 15 bases between them. Germline V gives CDR1 MNHEY, CDR2 SVGAGI. CDR3 length: 13 residues. Here the CDR3 DNA reads TGTGCCAGCCACCGCCCACTCCGACAGCCCCAGCATTTT. This encodes CASHRPLRQPQHF.

The V gene is TRBV9, the J gene TRBJ1-2; 10 bases line up with TRBD1. Germline CDR1 SGDLS, CDR2 YYNGEE. This CDR3 contains 16 residues. Unmatched junction bases numbered 13, after V lost 4 bases and J lost 7 bases. The CDR3 here is CASSLEGQGSFRGYTF. The DNA of the CDR3 is TGTGCCAGCAGCCTCGAGGGACAGGGGAGTTTTCGTGGCTACACCTTC.

J is TRBJ1-6 and V is TRBV5-1, with 8 bases fitting TRBD1. Germline loops: CDR1 SGHRS, CDR2 YFSETQ. The CDR3 spans 14 residues. V lost 4 bases to trimming and J lost 6 bases; unmatched junction nucleotides: 3. The CDR3 here is CASSAGQVNSPLHF. Here the CDR3 DNA reads TGCGCCAGCAGCGCGGGACAGGTTAATTCACCCCTCCACTTT.

The gene calls are TRBV10-2 and TRBJ2-1; 14 bases line up with TRBD2. The CDR3 totals 16 residues. Germline lookup yields CDR1 WSHSY and CDR2 SAAADI. V trimming: 6 bases; J trimming: 1 base; junction bases outside the gene matches: 2. CDR3 in amino acids: CASRTSGGGSYNEQFF. The DNA for the CDR3 is TGCGCCAGCAGGACTAGCGGGGGGGGGTCCTACAATGAGCAGTTCTTC.

This chain links TRBV6-1 with TRBJ1-2, with 7 bases aligning to TRBD1. From germline, CDR1 is MNHNS and CDR2 SASEGT. CDR3 length: 15 amino acids. Losses at the gene ends were 2 bases for V and 8 bases for J; bases not matched to a gene: 11. The CDR3: CASSEMPQGQFGYTF. CDR3 in DNA: TGTGCCAGCAGTGAAATGCCACAGGGACAGTTCGGCTACACCTTC.

V and J are TRBV29-1 and TRBJ2-7, with D perhaps TRBD1 (5 bases). The germline gives CDR1 SQVTM, CDR2 ANQGSEA. V was shortened by 4 bases and J by 6 bases, with 7 bases between the two germline ends. This CDR3 has 10 residues. The CDR3 nucleotides read TGCAGCGTTGTTGGGGCCGAGCAGTACTTC. Its protein product is CSVVGAEQYF.

The genes are TRBV7-9 and TRBJ2-5, with 10 bases fitting TRBD1. Germline lookup yields CDR1 SEHNR and CDR2 FQNEAQ (reference sequence). J was trimmed by 0 bases and V by 2 bases; bases with no gene match: 6. The CDR3 extends over 17 amino acids. This CDR3 is CASSLWGTGVYQETQYF. The CDR3 DNA is TGTGCCAGCAGCTTATGGGGGACAGGGGTGTACCAAGAGACCCAGTACTTC.

Regarding this clone: Germline and junction disagree at one end, which may indicate a read error. The chain combines TRBV19 with TRBJ2-1; 11 nucleotides line up with TRBD2. The CDR3 totals 15 residues. CDR1 is LNHDA, CDR2 SQIVND, per germline (reference sequence). As DNA, the CDR3 is TGTGCCAGTAGTTCTGGGGGGGGACTAGCGGTAATAAGGCTCTTC. The encoded protein is CASSSGGGLAVIRLF.

The rearrangement joins TRBV4-1 to TRBJ2-1, with TRBD2 as a possible D gene (6 bases). This CDR3 contains 17 residues. The V end lost 1 base, the J end lost 1 base, and 14 bases lay between the germline ends. Per the germline V gene, CDR1 is MGHRA and CDR2 is YSYEKL. The CDR3, as DNA: TGCGCCAGCAGCCAAGTGGATCTGGGACTTTCCTACAATGAGCAGTTCTTC. Translated: CASSQVDLGLSYNEQFF.

The CDR3 is CAWSVPRVSVGNTIYF. The DNA for the CDR3 is TGTGCCTGGAGTGTACCCAGGGTTTCTGTAGGAAACACCATATATTTT. J is TRBJ1-3 and V is TRBV30; D may be TRBD1 (5 bases). From germline, CDR1 is GTSNPN and CDR2 SVGIG (reference sequence). CDR3 length: 16 amino acids. V lost 0 bases to trimming and J lost 4 bases, with 16 bases between them.

The genes are TRBV19 and TRBJ1-4; TRBD1 aligns across 9 bases. The V gene end was trimmed by 7 bases and the J gene end by 2 bases; junction bases not matched to a gene: 14. The CDR3 length is 18 residues. Germline V gene data show CDR1 as LNHDA and CDR2 as SQIVND (reference sequence). CDR3 sequence: CASIARGQGERTNEKLFF. DNA of the CDR3: TGTGCCAGTATCGCCCGGGGACAGGGTGAGAGGACTAATGAAAAACTGTTTTTT.

The V and J genes are TRBV19 and TRBJ1-5, with 9 bases identical to TRBD1. Germline V lookup: CDR1 LNHDA, CDR2 SQIVND (reference sequence). J was trimmed by 4 bases and V by 5 bases; bases with no gene match: 6. The CDR3 spans 15 residues. The CDR3 sequence is CASSESGTGNQPQHF. DNA for the CDR3: TGTGCCAGTAGTGAATCCGGGACAGGGAATCAGCCCCAGCATTTT.

This rearrangement joins TRBV18 to TRBJ1-5; TRBD1 agrees at 7 bases. CDR1 is KGHSH, CDR2 LQKENI, per germline. With V trimmed by 5 bases and J by 3 bases, 4 bases remained unmatched. The CDR3 runs to 14 residues. The CDR3 is CASSMGQLNQPQHF. Here the CDR3 DNA reads TGTGCCAGCTCAATGGGACAGCTCAATCAGCCCCAGCATTTT.

The chain uses TRBV28 and TRBJ2-2; TRBD2 matches at 7 bases. V was clipped by 3 bases and J by 1 base; unmatched bases: 8. This CDR3 is built from 17 residues. CDR1 is MDHEN, CDR2 SYDVKM, per germline. In nucleotides, the CDR3 is TGTGCCAGCAGTTTGACGACTAGCCTCTTGAACACCGGGGAGCTGTTTTTT. Encoded protein: CASSLTTSLLNTGELFF.

This clone was counted once. The chain joins TRBV28 to TRBJ2-7; no firm D call. The CDR3 consists of 15 residues. CDR1 and CDR2 from the germline V gene are MDHEN and SYDVKM. V was clipped by 2 bases and J by 0 bases, with 11 bases between them. This CDR3 reads CASSLHTTVSYEQYF. The CDR3 region has the DNA TGTGCCAGCAGTTTACACACAACAGTCTCCTACGAGCAGTACTTC. Full variable domain (rest looked up from reference TRBV28 and TRBJ2-7): DVKVTQSSRYLVKRTGEKVFLECVQDMDHENMFWYRQDPGLGLRLIYFSYDVKMKEKGDIPEGYSVSREKKERFSLILESASTNQTSMYLCASSLHTTVSYEQYFGPGTRLTVT.

V is TRBV11-3 and J is TRBJ2-1; no firm D call. Per the germline V gene, CDR1 is SGHNT and CDR2 is YENEEA. This CDR3 has 13 residues. Trimming took off 4 bases at V and 2 bases at J, with 6 bases between the two ends. The CDR3 spells CASSSAAYNEQFF. Here the CDR3 DNA reads TGTGCCAGCAGCTCCGCGGCCTACAATGAGCAGTTCTTC.

The chain uses TRBV19 and TRBJ2-3; the D gene is possibly TRBD2 (6 bases). Germline assignment: CDR1 LNHDA and CDR2 SQIVND (reference sequence). The V and J ends lost 3 bases and 2 bases respectively, with 15 bases between them. The CDR3 length is 16 residues. CDR3 nucleotides: TGTGCCAGTAGTATTTTCCTAGCGCTGAACACAGATACGCAGTATTTT. This translates into CASSIFLALNTDTQYF.

In DNA, the CDR3 is TGCAGCGCTGGGACTAGCGGGGTGGAAGATACGCAGTATTTT. The encoded protein is CSAGTSGVEDTQYF. The chain couples TRBV29-1 to TRBJ2-3; 13 bases align to TRBD2. The V gene end was trimmed by 7 bases and the J gene end by 5 bases; junction bases not matched to a gene: 6. The V gene's germline CDR1 is SQVTM and CDR2 ANQGSEA. The CDR3 length is 14 residues.

This rearrangement joins TRBV4-1 to TRBJ2-7; 7 bases line up with TRBD2. With 3 bases clipped from V and 1 base from J, the junction kept 15 bases outside the gene matches. CDR3 size: 18 residues. Germline lookup yields CDR1 MGHRA and CDR2 YSYEKL. The CDR3 nucleotides read TGCGCCAGCAGCCATGACTCGGGGAGGGGTCTTCTGTCCTACGAGCAGTACTTC. Translation: CASSHDSGRGLLSYEQYF.

This clone occurred a few times. The chain couples TRBV3-1 (or the pseudogene TRBV3-2) to TRBJ2-3; 8 nucleotides line up with TRBD2. The CDR3 loop spans 15 amino acids. J gave up 10 bases and V 2 bases, and 11 bases lay outside the gene matches. The V gene's germline CDR1 is LGHDT and CDR2 YNNKEL (reference sequence). CDR3 amino acids: CASSQRERTGGAQYF. CDR3 sequence (DNA): TGTGCCAGCAGCCAACGGGAGCGGACCGGGGGGGCGCAGTATTTT.

This rearrangement joins TRBV7-9 to TRBJ2-5; D gene unclear. Per germline, CDR1 SEHNR and CDR2 FQNEAQ (reference sequence). Trimming pared 7 bases from V and 7 bases from J, leaving 13 bases between. The CDR3 extends over 12 amino acids. The CDR3 loop is CASTIGSGTQYF. CDR3 nucleotides: TGTGCCAGCACCATCGGGTCCGGGACCCAGTACTTC.

The table lists this clone with a count of one. The chain combines TRBV28 with TRBJ2-5; D call uncertain. Germline V gene sequence: CDR1 MDHEN, CDR2 SYDVKM. CDR3 length: 13 amino acids. The V gene lost 5 bases and the J gene lost 0 bases, with 7 bases spanning the gap. DNA for the CDR3: TGTGCCAGCAGTGTCGGAGACCAAGAGACCCAGTACTTC. Residues: CASSVGDQETQYF.

Only one count was recorded for this clone. This chain joins TRBV27 and TRBJ1-2; no definite D call. This CDR3 contains 11 residues. V was trimmed by 5 bases and J by 2 bases, leaving 3 bases between them. From germline, CDR1 is MNHEY and CDR2 SMNVEV (reference sequence). CDR3 amino acids: CASSGNYGYTF. As DNA, the CDR3 is TGTGCCAGCAGTGGCAACTATGGCTACACCTTC.